This T cell receptor (beta chain) was identified in a study of T-cell reconstitution after alpha-beta-depleted transplantation in children. Findings of the study overall: Day-60 TCRbeta diversity that was high in some patients was derived from surviving recipient T cells and thymic progenitors.

The V gene lost 0 bases and the J gene lost 4 bases, with 9 bases spanning the gap. Germline V lookup: CDR1 MNHEY, CDR2 SVGAGI. The CDR3 has 14 amino acids. There are a few counts of this clonotype. Its antigen is as yet unknown. TCRbeta library construction was performed incorporating unique molecular identifiers. Each CDR3 protein gets one entry after TCRdb re-called the PCR reads with MiXCR. Of about 830,000 distinct CDR3 sequences listed, 16% were seen once; the top ten hold approximately 5%. Sequences were derived from PBMCs, mostly from graft donor cells, sampled 360 days after TCRalphabeta/CD19-depleted stem cell transplant. The receptor was isolated from a male patient younger than 18 who had a stem cell transplant for acute lymphoblastic leukemia, so the T cells may come from the graft donor. The V and J genes are TRBV6-5 and TRBJ1-1; D possibly corresponds to TRBD1 (5 bases). The CDR3 coding sequence is TGTGCCAGCAGTTACTCGATGGGGGGCACTGAAGCTTTCTTT. Translated, it gives CASSYSMGGTEAFF.